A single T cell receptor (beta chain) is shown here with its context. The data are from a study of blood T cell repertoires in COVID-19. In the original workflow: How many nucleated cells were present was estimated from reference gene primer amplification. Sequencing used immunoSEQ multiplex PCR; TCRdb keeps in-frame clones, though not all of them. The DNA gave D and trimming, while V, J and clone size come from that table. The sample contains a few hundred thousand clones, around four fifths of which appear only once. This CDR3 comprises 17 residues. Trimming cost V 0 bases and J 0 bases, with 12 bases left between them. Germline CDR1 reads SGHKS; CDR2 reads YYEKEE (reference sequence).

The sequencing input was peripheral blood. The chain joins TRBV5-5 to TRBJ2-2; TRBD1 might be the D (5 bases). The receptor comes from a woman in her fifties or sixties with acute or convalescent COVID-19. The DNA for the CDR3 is TGTGCCAGCAGCTTGGATCCAGGGCCCACGAACACCGGGGAGCTGTTTTTT. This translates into CASSLDPGPTNTGELFF.